This T cell receptor delta chain was captured in a study of gamma-delta T cells after stem cell transplantation. This clone was seen only a few times. The TCRdb record carries a much larger clone's protein, which differs from this DNA's translation at residue 8; a read error is the likely cause, and the protein listed here is the DNA translation. TCRdb made new clone calls on the RT-PCR reads using CATT. Of approximately 2,000 delta-chain clones in the sample, less than 0.35% are singletons; the top ten hold about a fifth. V shed 3 bases, J shed 6 bases, and the junction held 14 bases outside the gene matches. Germline-derived CDR1 and CDR2 are GEAIGNYY and EKD. The CDR3 length is 16 residues.

Sequencing was done on a sample of gamma-delta T cells. The receptor was derived from a human donor. It is not recorded whose cells these are; they may come from a transplant donor. The chain joins TRDV2 to TRDJ1, with 8 bases fitting TRDD3. Here the CDR3 DNA reads TGTGCCTGTGACTCTCTGTCAGCTGGGGGACTGAATAAACTCATCTTT. Its protein is CACDSLSAGGLNKLIF.